The 30 T cell receptor beta chains reported below all come from one sample, sequenced in a study. TCRdb re-called the RT-PCR reads through MiXCR, storing one row per CDR3 protein. The sample contains more than 600,000 distinct CDR3 sequences, 13% to 15% of which appear only once. Sequencing was carried out using memory CD4+ T cells from blood. The receptors were gathered from a female donor in good health, serving as a healthy control.

This clonotype was observed at least ten times. The chain employs TRBV7-9 and TRBJ1-5; D is unresolved. The CDR3 is 13 amino acids. Trimming shortened V by 7 bases and J by 5 bases, and 12 bases separated the two germline ends. From germline, CDR1 is SEHNR and CDR2 FQNEAQ (reference sequence). The DNA for the CDR3 is TGTGCCAGCACCCCCGGCGCGGATCAGCCCCAGCATTTT. Protein sequence: CASTPGADQPQHF. Together with reference TRBV7-9 and TRBJ1-5, the CDR3 gives the full variable domain: DTGVSQNPRHKITKRGQNVTFRCDPISEHNRLYWYRQTLGQGPEFLTYFQNEAQLEKSRLLSDRFSAERPKGSFSTLEIQRTEQGDSAMYLCASTPGADQPQHFGDGTRLSIL.

This clonotype was seen ten or more times. The gene calls are TRBV7-2 and TRBJ2-7; 10 bases agree with TRBD2. The V and J ends lost 6 bases and 6 bases, in that order; junction bases with no gene match: 11. The CDR3 length is 15 residues. CDR1 is SGHTA and CDR2 is FQGNSA in the germline V gene. The CDR3 reads CASRQRLAGVGEQYF. CDR3 DNA: TGTGCCAGCAGGCAAAGGCTAGCGGGAGTTGGCGAGCAGTACTTC.

This clonotype was seen at least ten times. V is TRBV20-1 and J is TRBJ2-7; D perhaps matches TRBD2 (6 bases). V was clipped by 5 bases and J by 6 bases, with 20 bases between them. The CDR3 totals 14 residues. In germline, CDR1 is DFQATT, CDR2 SNEGSKA (reference sequence). CDR3 coding DNA: TGCAGTGCTTTTTTTGGAGGGGACCTCGCCGAGCAGTACTTC. Amino acids: CSAFFGGDLAEQYF.

This clonotype has a handful of counts. The rearrangement links TRBV7-2 to TRBJ2-1, with 9 bases matching TRBD2. V lost 2 bases, J lost 6 bases, and 8 bases stayed unmatched. Germline V gene data show CDR1 as SGHTA and CDR2 as FQGNSA. This CDR3 comprises 16 residues. The DNA of the CDR3 is TGTGCCAGCAGCTTAACCGGAGCGGGAGGAACCAATGAGCAGTTCTTC. Translation: CASSLTGAGGTNEQFF.

This clonotype was recorded at least ten times. V gene TRBV29-1 combines with J gene TRBJ2-7; D tentatively reads TRBD1 or TRBD2 (5 bases each). Germline CDR1 SQVTM, CDR2 ANQGSEA. The V gene lost 5 bases and the J gene lost 1 base, with 15 bases spanning the gap. This CDR3 spans 14 amino acids. CDR3 loop: CSVRFRDESYEQYF. The CDR3 DNA reads TGCAGCGTTCGATTTCGGGACGAATCCTACGAGCAGTACTTC.

The chain combines TRBV20-1 with TRBJ2-5, with 7 bases fitting TRBD1. Germline trimming cut 5 bases from V and 4 bases from J; bases unmatched to any gene: 10. The CDR3 is 14 residues long. CDR1 and CDR2 (germline): DFQATT, SNEGSKA (reference sequence). The CDR3 here is CSAPLDRVRETQYF. CDR3 DNA sequence: TGCAGTGCTCCCTTAGACAGGGTGCGAGAGACCCAGTACTTC.

This chain joins TRBV6-1 and TRBJ1-5; D call uncertain. CDR3 size: 15 residues. Germline CDR1 is MNHNS and CDR2 is SASEGT. V gave up 0 bases and J gave up 9 bases, with 15 bases separating them. CDR3: CASSEAGTVGRPQHF. The CDR3, as DNA: TGTGCCAGCAGTGAAGCCGGTACCGTCGGGCGGCCCCAGCATTTT.

CDR3 bases: TGTGCCAGTGGGGACTGGGGCAGAGGGTGGGCCCAGCATTTT. Protein sequence: CASGDWGRGWAQHF. The J gene is TRBJ1-5, the V gene TRBV19; D might be TRBD1 (5 bases). The CDR3 has 14 amino acids. The germline gives CDR1 LNHDA, CDR2 SQIVND (reference sequence). Trimming left V 8 bases short and J 11 bases short, with 22 bases between.

This clonotype appeared a few times. The V gene is TRBV7-9, the J gene TRBJ2-7; D uncertain. Trimming removed 3 bases at V and 6 bases at J, with 9 bases between. CDR3 length: 12 amino acids. Looked up from germline, CDR1 is SEHNR and CDR2 is FQNEAQ (reference sequence). CDR3 in amino acids: CASSFRLGEQYF. The CDR3 coding sequence is TGTGCCAGCAGCTTTAGGCTGGGCGAGCAGTACTTC.

V and J are TRBV30 and TRBJ2-3, with D tentatively TRBD1 or TRBD2 (5 bases each). V lost 2 bases and J 0 bases, leaving 15 bases between the germline ends. CDR1 is GTSNPN, CDR2 SVGIG, per germline (reference sequence). The CDR3 length is 16 residues. The CDR3 coding sequence is TGTGCCTGGAGTCGAAGGGACCGTAAAAGCACAGATACGCAGTATTTT. It codes for CAWSRRDRKSTDTQYF.

The V and J genes are TRBV6-6 and TRBJ1-4; no clear D. Trimming stripped 2 bases from V and 8 bases from J, with 6 bases between. CDR1 and CDR2 from the germline V gene are MNHNY and SVGAGI (reference sequence). The CDR3 sequence is 12 residues long. The CDR3 sequence is CASSYTAEKLFF. CDR3 nucleotide sequence: TGTGCCAGCAGTTACACAGCCGAAAAACTGTTTTTT.

The table lists this clonotype with a few counts. This chain uses TRBV11-2 with TRBJ2-4, with D maybe TRBD2 (5 bases). CDR1 is SGHAT and CDR2 is FQNNGV in the germline V gene. This CDR3 is 15 amino acids long. Deletions cut 1 base from V and 1 base from J, with 8 bases between. CDR3 DNA: TGTGCCAGCAGCTTAGGACCTAGCGCCAAAAACATTCAGTACTTC. Translating it yields CASSLGPSAKNIQYF.

The chain has TRBV7-8 and TRBJ2-7; D unresolved. The CDR3 spans 15 residues. Per germline, CDR1 SGHVS and CDR2 FQNEAQ. Trimming pared 1 base from V and 3 bases from J, leaving 13 bases between. DNA for the CDR3: TGTGCCAGCAGCTTAGGTCCGTACAGACTCTACGAGCAGTACTTC. Its protein product is CASSLGPYRLYEQYF.

In its sample, this clonotype was seen a few times. The chain joins TRBV6-2 or TRBV6-3 to TRBJ1-5; unclear D gene. The CDR3 consists of 14 residues. Germline CDR1 reads MNHEY; CDR2 reads SVGEGT. Deletions cut 7 bases from V and 0 bases from J, with 10 bases between. The CDR3: CASTGVGSNQPQHF. The CDR3 DNA sequence: TGTGCCAGCACCGGGGTCGGTAGCAATCAGCCCCAGCATTTT.

This clonotype occurred a few times. The chain uses TRBV9 and TRBJ1-6; D possibly corresponds to TRBD1 (5 bases). Trimming cost V 4 bases and J 4 bases, with 15 bases left between them. Germline V lookup: CDR1 SGDLS, CDR2 YYNGEE. This CDR3 contains 16 residues. CDR3 bases: TGTGCCAGCAGCCCCGGACACCAAGCTTATAATTCACCCCTCCACTTT. This translates into CASSPGHQAYNSPLHF. Filled out from reference TRBV9 and TRBJ1-6, the complete variable domain reads DSGVTQTPKHLITATGQRVTLRCSPRSGDLSVYWYQQSLDQGLQFLIQYYNGEERAKGNILERFSAQQFPDLHSELNLSSLELGDSALYFCASSPGHQAYNSPLHFGNGTRLTVT.

There are many counts of this clonotype. The CDR3 sequence is CASGRDRDNSPLHF. For the CDR3, the DNA is TGTGCCAGCGGGCGCGACAGGGATAATTCACCCCTCCACTTT. V gene TRBV5-5 combines with J gene TRBJ1-6, with 7 bases fitting TRBD1. CDR1 is SGHKS and CDR2 is YYEKEE in the germline V gene (reference sequence). Unmatched junction bases numbered 6, after V lost 7 bases and J lost 5 bases. The CDR3 has 14 amino acids.

The chain recombines TRBV3-1 with TRBJ1-3, with D hard to call. From germline, CDR1 is LGHDT and CDR2 YNNKEL (reference sequence). V lost 0 bases, J lost 2 bases, and 8 bases lay in between. This CDR3 is 15 amino acids long. The CDR3 DNA follows: TGTGCCAGCAGCCAAGATACAGTAACTGGAAACACCATATATTTT. Translated: CASSQDTVTGNTIYF.

A word on this clonotype: Since a much larger clone is just one base distant, this may be a read error. V and J are TRBV5-1 and TRBJ1-2; D is uncertain. The CDR3 runs to 12 residues. Germline V gene sequence: CDR1 SGHRS, CDR2 YFSETQ. For the CDR3, the DNA is TGCGCCAGCAGCTTAAAGGACTATTGCTACACCTTC. Translation: CASSLKDYCYTF. The full variable domain, with the rest looked up from reference TRBV5-1 and TRBJ1-2, is KAGVTQTPRYLIKTRGQQVTLSCSPISGHRSVSWYQQTPGQGLQFLFEYFSETQRNKGNFPGRFSGRQFSNSRSEMNVSTLELGDSALYLCASSLKDYCYTFGSGTRLTVV.

A few counts support this clonotype. The chain employs TRBV14 and TRBJ2-7; 8 bases align to TRBD1. The CDR3 consists of 12 residues. Per germline, CDR1 SGHDN and CDR2 FVKESK. Unmatched junction bases numbered 7, after V lost 3 bases and J lost 12 bases. In DNA form, the CDR3 reads TGTGCCAGCAGCCAGCTCCCGGGACAGGCGTACTTC. It yields the protein CASSQLPGQAYF.

The V gene is TRBV12-3 or TRBV12-4, the J gene TRBJ2-2, with 9 bases that match TRBD2. The CDR3 is 15 residues long. V gave up 1 base and J gave up 6 bases; unmatched junction bases: 3. CDR3 amino acids: CASSLGGGASGELFF. CDR3 nucleotide sequence: TGTGCCAGCAGTTTAGGCGGGGGGGCCTCCGGGGAGCTGTTTTTT.

This clonotype was seen many times. The chain combines TRBV6-5 with TRBJ2-3; D not resolved. CDR1 is MNHEY, CDR2 SVGAGI, per germline. The CDR3 runs 13 residues. The germline V and J ends were trimmed by 7 bases and 3 bases, with 11 bases remaining between them. The CDR3 loop reads CASKAGWTDTQYF. CDR3 in DNA: TGTGCCAGCAAGGCTGGTTGGACAGATACGCAGTATTTT.

The chain has TRBV9 and TRBJ2-3, with 15 bases lining up with TRBD2. The CDR3 sequence is 19 residues long. Per the germline V gene, CDR1 is SGDLS and CDR2 is YYNGEE. Germline trimming cut 3 bases from V and 0 bases from J; bases unmatched to any gene: 8. CDR3 in DNA: TGTGCCAGCAGCGAGACAGGGGGACTAGCGGGAGGTAGCACAGATACGCAGTATTTT. Its translation is CASSETGGLAGGSTDTQYF.

This sequence joins TRBV4-1 and TRBJ1-4; weak D call: TRBD1 (6 bases). This CDR3 is built from 15 residues. V gave up 1 base and J gave up 2 bases, with 8 bases separating them. Germline loops: CDR1 MGHRA, CDR2 YSYEKL. This CDR3 is CASSQGQGTNEKLFF. The CDR3 region has the DNA TGCGCCAGCAGCCAAGGTCAGGGGACTAATGAAAAACTGTTTTTT.

This clonotype was seen many times. The rearrangement uses TRBV29-1 and TRBJ2-4; 7 nucleotides align to TRBD2. The CDR3 covers 15 residues. The trim removed 6 bases at V and 0 bases at J, leaving 8 bases unmatched. Germline assignment: CDR1 SQVTM and CDR2 ANQGSEA. The CDR3 DNA is TGCAGCGTCAAACGGGGGGTCGGAGCCAAAAACATTCAGTACTTC. Translation gives CSVKRGVGAKNIQYF.

A few counts support this clonotype. This chain uses TRBV29-1 with TRBJ1-4; D unresolved. The CDR3 sequence is 14 residues long. The V end lost 0 bases, the J end lost 7 bases, and 12 bases lay between the germline ends. Germline assignment: CDR1 SQVTM and CDR2 ANQGSEA. This CDR3 reads CSVEDVGSREKLFF. Here the CDR3 DNA reads TGCAGCGTTGAAGATGTAGGGTCACGTGAAAAACTGTTTTTT.

This clonotype was recorded a few times. The CDR3, as DNA: TGTGCCACCAGTGATCCAACGACAGGGTCGGGGTACAATGAGCAGTTCTTC. Its translation is CATSDPTTGSGYNEQFF. V and J are TRBV24-1 and TRBJ2-1; 7 nucleotides line up with TRBD1. CDR1 KGHDR and CDR2 SFDVKD come from the germline V gene. V gave up 3 bases and J gave up 4 bases; unmatched junction bases: 11. The CDR3 is made up of 17 amino acids.

There are a few counts of this clonotype. This chain connects TRBV21-1 to TRBJ2-4. TRBV21-1 is assigned pseudogene status. The CDR3 consists of 12 residues. CDR3 sequence (DNA): TGTGCCAGCAGCAAATCCAAAAACATTCAGTACTTC. It translates to CASSKSKNIQYF.

This clonotype was observed a few times. This chain connects TRBV5-1 to TRBJ2-7; 8 nucleotides line up with TRBD2. The J segment lost 3 bases and the V segment lost 0 bases, leaving 8 bases of the junction unmatched. Germline-derived CDR1 and CDR2 are SGHRS and YFSETQ. This CDR3 is built from 16 residues. The CDR3 DNA follows: TGCGCCAGCAGCTTGGGCCCGGGAGCGGGAGACTACGAGCAGTACTTC. It codes for CASSLGPGAGDYEQYF.

This chain connects TRBV6-5 to TRBJ1-3; TRBD1 agrees at 7 bases. The CDR3 consists of 17 residues. Germline CDR1 and CDR2: MNHEY and SVGAGI. V dropped 4 bases and J dropped 3; count of bases not matched to a gene: 12. The CDR3 loop is CASSLHRGLNYGNTIYF. CDR3 DNA: TGTGCCAGCAGTTTACACAGGGGTTTGAACTATGGAAACACCATATATTTT.

This clonotype is a singleton in its sample. The J gene is TRBJ2-1, the V gene TRBV2; TRBD2 might be the D (7 bases). Germline V CDR1 and CDR2: SNHLY, FYNNEI. V was pared by 11 bases and J by 5 bases, with 16 bases between. The length of the CDR3 is 13 residues. This CDR3 is CAGQRDAHNEQFF. The CDR3, as DNA: TGTGCCGGACAGCGGGACGCTCACAATGAGCAGTTCTTC.